This T cell receptor (beta chain) is from a study of cytomegalovirus exposure and HLA in healthy donors. General study points: For cytomegalovirus status, the classifier reportedly gave diagnoses with high specificity and sensitivity. Some TCR beta chains (around 180 of them) were listed as cytomegalovirus-associated. Several top significant clusters appeared, in a later analysis, to be linked to common viral pathogens.

About this clone itself: The target antigen is unknown.

In germline, CDR1 is SGHVS, CDR2 FNYEAQ. The CDR3 spans 13 residues. With 60 Vbeta and 13 Jbeta primers, the PCR was carried out. Assay used: immunoSEQ multiplex PCR; TCRdb lists only in-frame clones, some missing. The sample has 150,000 to 200,000 clones, under 80% seen once. The sequenced material came from PBMCs. This receptor was identified in a woman aged 30 to 39 in good health and CMV-seropositive. The chain has TRBV7-6 and TRBJ2-5, with a possible D match to TRBD1 (6 bases). The J call is uncertain, as TRBJ2-7 better fits the DNA end. In DNA form, the CDR3 reads TGTGCCAGCAGCTTCGGGACAATCTACGAGCAGTACTTC. This gives the protein CASSFGTIYEQYF.